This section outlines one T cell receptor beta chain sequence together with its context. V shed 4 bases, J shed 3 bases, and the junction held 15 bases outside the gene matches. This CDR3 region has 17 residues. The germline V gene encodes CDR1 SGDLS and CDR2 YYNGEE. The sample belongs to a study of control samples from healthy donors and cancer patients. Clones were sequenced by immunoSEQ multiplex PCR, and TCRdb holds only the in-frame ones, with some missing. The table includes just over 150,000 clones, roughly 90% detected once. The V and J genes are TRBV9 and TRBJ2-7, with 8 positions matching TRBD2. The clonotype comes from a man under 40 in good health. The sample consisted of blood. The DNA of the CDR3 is TGTGCCAGCAGCCCCCGGGGGGATGTAGCGGGGAGCTACGAGCAGTACTTC. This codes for CASSPRGDVAGSYEQYF.